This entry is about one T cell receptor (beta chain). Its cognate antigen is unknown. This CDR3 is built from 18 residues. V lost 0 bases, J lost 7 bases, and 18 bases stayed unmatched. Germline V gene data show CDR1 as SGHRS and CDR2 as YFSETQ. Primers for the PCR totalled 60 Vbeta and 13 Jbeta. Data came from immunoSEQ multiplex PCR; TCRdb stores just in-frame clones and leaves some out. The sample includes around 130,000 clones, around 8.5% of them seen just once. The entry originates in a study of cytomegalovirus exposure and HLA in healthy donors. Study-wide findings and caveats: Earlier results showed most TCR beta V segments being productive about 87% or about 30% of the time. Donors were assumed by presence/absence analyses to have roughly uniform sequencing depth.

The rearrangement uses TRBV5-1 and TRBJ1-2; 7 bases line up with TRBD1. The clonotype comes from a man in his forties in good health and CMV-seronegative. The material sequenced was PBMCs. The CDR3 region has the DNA TGCGCCAGCAGCTTGGCAGTTCTCGGACAGGTTCCCGTAATTGGCTACACCTTC. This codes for CASSLAVLGQVPVIGYTF.